Below are 8 T cell receptor beta chains sequenced from a single sample in a study of T-cell memory formation after mild COVID-19. Each CDR3 protein is one row after TCRdb ran MiXCR on the 5' RACE reads. The sample has 140,000 or so distinct CDR3 sequences; roughly 19% are singletons. The specimen sequenced was PBMCs or a T cell subset sorted from them (not recorded which). The receptors shown here come from an adult woman who had mild COVID-19 (a few samples of this study predate the infection). Cell type and time point are not known.

The chain is built from TRBV9 and TRBJ1-2; 8 bases are a match to TRBD1. Germline CDR1 and CDR2: SGDLS and YYNGEE. J lost 6 bases, V lost 2 bases, and 9 bases had no gene match. This CDR3 comprises 15 residues. CDR3 coding DNA: TGTGCCAGCAGCGTCGACATACAGGGGGAGAATGGCTACACCTTC. Translation: CASSVDIQGENGYTF.

V and J are TRBV7-2 and TRBJ2-3, with D uncertain. This CDR3 spans 12 amino acids. The V end lost 5 bases, the J end lost 2 bases, and 5 bases lay between the germline ends. CDR1 is SGHTA and CDR2 is FQGNSA in the germline V gene. The CDR3 region is CASSPHTDTQYF. CDR3 coding DNA: TGTGCCAGCAGCCCACACACAGATACGCAGTATTTT.

There are a few counts of this clonotype. This chain connects TRBV5-1 to TRBJ2-3; no clear D gene. V lost 0 bases, J lost 9 bases, and 17 bases lay in between. There are 15 residues in the CDR3. CDR1 SGHRS and CDR2 YFSETQ come from the germline V gene. The chain's CDR3 is CASSLDRSGTSTQYF. In DNA, the CDR3 is TGCGCCAGCAGCTTGGACCGCTCAGGCACATCGACGCAGTATTTT.

This sequence joins TRBV4-3 and TRBJ1-5, with 8 bases fitting TRBD1. CDR1 LGHNA and CDR2 YSLEER come from the germline V gene. There are 16 residues in the CDR3. Unmatched junction bases numbered 8, after V lost 0 bases and J lost 7 bases. The CDR3 DNA sequence: TGCGCCAGCAGCCAAGAATGGCAGGGGGCCTGGCAGCCCCAGCATTTT. It yields the protein CASSQEWQGAWQPQHF.

This clonotype was found many times. This chain joins TRBV7-2 and TRBJ2-3; 7 bases agree with TRBD2. Losses at the gene ends were 7 bases for V and 0 bases for J; bases not matched to a gene: 4. Germline-derived CDR1 and CDR2 are SGHTA and FQGNSA. The CDR3 contains 14 residues. Here the CDR3 DNA reads TGTGCCAGCAAACTCGGGGGGAGCACAGATACGCAGTATTTT. Translation gives CASKLGGSTDTQYF.

This clonotype was found a few times. The rearrangement uses TRBV5-1 and TRBJ2-1, with 7 bases matching TRBD2. The CDR3 contains 15 residues. Germline loops: CDR1 SGHRS, CDR2 YFSETQ. The trim removed 4 bases at V and 3 bases at J, leaving 7 bases unmatched. The DNA of the CDR3 is TGCGCCAGCAGCCCCGGGAGGACGGGCTACAATGAGCAGTTCTTC. It yields the protein CASSPGRTGYNEQFF.

The chain couples TRBV27 to TRBJ2-5; TRBD2 agrees at 7 bases. The CDR3 extends over 15 amino acids. Germline-derived CDR1 and CDR2 are MNHEY and SMNVEV (reference sequence). J was trimmed by 2 bases and V by 2 bases; bases with no gene match: 5. The CDR3 nucleotides are TGTGCCAGCAGTTTACGGCGGGGACTACAAGAGACCCAGTACTTC. This codes for CASSLRRGLQETQYF.

The chain carries TRBV24-1 and TRBJ1-2; D is possibly TRBD1 (5 bases). The CDR3 contains 14 residues. V lost 4 bases and J lost 2, with 10 bases in between. Germline loops: CDR1 KGHDR, CDR2 SFDVKD. DNA of the CDR3: TGTGCCACCAGTGACCCGGACACAAACTATGGCTACACCTTC. Translation gives CATSDPDTNYGYTF.